The 21 T cell receptor beta chains in this list originate from one sample, sequenced in a study of shared clonotypes between healthy human individuals. Some clones are missing from TCRdb's copy, which holds only in-frame ones; the method was immunoSEQ multiplex PCR. Of some 2 million clones in the sample, over 85% are singletons; the top ten hold roughly 1%. Terminally differentiated effector memory CD45RA+ cells were excluded from the naive CD8 cells, which were CD45RO-negative and positively selected for CCR7. Source material: naive CD8+ T cells sorted from blood. Every receptor here comes from a man aged 18 to 35 in good health.

The V gene is TRBV12-2, the J gene TRBJ1-2; the table assigns TRBD1, which was not confirmed against the DNA. TRBV12-2 is a recognized pseudogene. The CDR3 sequence is 16 residues long. The CDR3 reads CASRLDRPRHLHGYTF. CDR3 sequence (DNA): TGTGCAAGTCGCTTAGACCGACCCAGGCATCTCCATGGCTACACCTTC.

V gene TRBV9 combines with J gene TRBJ2-2, with TRBD2 as a possible D gene (5 bases). Trimming removed 3 bases from V and 3 bases from J, with 12 bases in between. The CDR3 sequence is 15 residues long. The V gene's germline CDR1 is SGDLS and CDR2 YYNGEE. The CDR3 bases are TGTGCCAGCAGCGGCGGCGGGCCTTACACCGGGGAGCTGTTTTTT. Translating it yields CASSGGGPYTGELFF.

As for this clone: The sample has other DNA sequences that encode this CDR3 too. The chain recombines TRBV5-8 with TRBJ2-7; D is possibly TRBD1 or TRBD2 (5 bases each). V was trimmed by 0 bases and J by 1 base, leaving 8 bases between them. Germline-derived CDR1 and CDR2 are SGHTS and YDEGEE. The CDR3 extends over 14 amino acids. In DNA form, the CDR3 reads TGTGCCAGCAGCTTGGGGGGGAGATCCTACGAGCAGTACTTC. This translates into CASSLGGRSYEQYF.

The chain links TRBV2 to TRBJ2-7; D gene uncertain. Germline assignment: CDR1 SNHLY and CDR2 FYNNEI. Trimming took 7 bases from V and 7 from J, leaving 20 bases between them. The CDR3 consists of 14 residues. The chain's CDR3 is CASTDESFSSEQYF. In DNA form, the CDR3 reads TGTGCCAGCACCGATGAGTCCTTTAGCTCAGAGCAGTACTTC. Filled out from reference TRBV2 and TRBJ2-7, the complete variable domain reads EPEVTQTPSHQVTQMGQEVILRCVPISNHLYFYWYRQILGQKVEFLVSFYNNEISEKSEIFDDQFSVERPDGSNFTLKIRSTKLEDSAMYFCASTDESFSSEQYFGPGTRLTVT.

The chain uses TRBV4-1 and TRBJ2-1, with TRBD2 matching over 7 bases. The CDR3 totals 16 residues. V lost 1 base and J lost 4; bases outside the gene matches: 7. Germline V gene data show CDR1 as MGHRA and CDR2 as YSYEKL. The DNA for the CDR3 is TGCGCCAGCAGCCAAGTTCCTCGCGGGAGTTACAATGAGCAGTTCTTC. It specifies CASSQVPRGSYNEQFF.

This chain connects TRBV6-1 to TRBJ2-5; no definite D call. The CDR3 has 11 amino acids. Between the trimmed V and J ends, which lost 2 bases and 9 bases, there was a span of 7 bases. In germline, CDR1 is MNHNS, CDR2 SASEGT. CDR3 DNA sequence: TGTGCCAGCAGTGAACCCGACTCCCAGTACTTC. This sequence encodes CASSEPDSQYF.

CDR3 amino acids: CASSLGPGGYNEQFF. DNA of the CDR3: TGTGCCAGCAGCTTAGGCCCGGGGGGGTACAATGAGCAGTTCTTC. The chain uses TRBV7-6 and TRBJ2-1, with 8 bases lining up with TRBD2. The germline V gene has CDR1 SGHVS and CDR2 FNYEAQ. The CDR3 contains 15 residues. V dropped 1 base and J dropped 4; count of bases not matched to a gene: 3.

The chain is built from TRBV7-9 and TRBJ1-1; D remains unclear. V lost 5 bases and J lost 0, with 16 bases in between. Germline-derived CDR1 and CDR2 are SEHNR and FQNEAQ (reference sequence). The CDR3 extends over 16 amino acids. CDR3 amino acids: CASSPGEDGMNTEAFF. The DNA for the CDR3 is TGTGCCAGCAGCCCAGGTGAGGACGGCATGAACACTGAAGCTTTCTTT.

The rearrangement uses TRBV28 and TRBJ2-1, with TRBD1 matching over 8 bases. The V gene end was trimmed by 11 bases and the J gene end by 3 bases; junction bases not matched to a gene: 12. CDR1 is MDHEN and CDR2 is SYDVKM in the germline V gene. This CDR3 contains 15 residues. The CDR3 sequence is CAQQFTGQDYNEQFF. CDR3 in DNA: TGTGCCCAGCAGTTTACGGGACAGGACTACAATGAGCAGTTCTTC.

Concerning this clone itself: The same CDR3 also results from other DNA sequences found in this sample. V is TRBV10-2 and J is TRBJ2-1; 10 nucleotides line up with TRBD2. J lost 4 bases, V lost 1 base, and 1 base had no gene match. CDR1 is WSHSY and CDR2 is SAAADI in the germline V gene. The CDR3 contains 15 residues. This CDR3 is CASSELAGGYNEQFF. For the CDR3, the DNA is TGCGCCAGCAGTGAGTTAGCGGGGGGATACAATGAGCAGTTCTTC.

Written as DNA, the CDR3 is TGTGCCAGCAGCGGAACGACAGGGCCCCACGAGCAGTACTTC. Protein: CASSGTTGPHEQYF. The rearrangement joins TRBV5-6 to TRBJ2-7, with 7 bases fitting TRBD1. Looked up from germline, CDR1 is SGHDT and CDR2 is YYEEEE. The CDR3 runs to 14 residues. J lost 5 bases, V lost 4 bases, and 9 bases had no gene match.

The rearrangement joins TRBV4-3 to TRBJ2-7, with no clear D. V lost 0 bases to trimming and J lost 0 bases, with 9 bases between them. The CDR3 totals 15 residues. Per germline, CDR1 LGHNA and CDR2 YSLEER. CDR3: CASSQEPESSYEQYF. Here the CDR3 DNA reads TGCGCCAGCAGCCAAGAGCCCGAAAGCTCCTACGAGCAGTACTTC.

About this clone: Germline and junction disagree at one end, which may indicate a read error. The chain is built from TRBV11-2 and TRBJ2-1, with 16 bases aligning to TRBD2. Germline V gene lookup returns CDR1 SGHAT and CDR2 FQNNGV. The CDR3 contains 15 residues. The CDR3 sequence: CASSSPGTSGGAGLF. CDR3 nucleotide sequence: TGTGCCAGCAGCTCTCCCGGGACTAGCGGGGGGGCGGGCCTCTTC.

The chain employs TRBV11-2 and TRBJ1-2, with 9 nucleotides matching TRBD1. Unmatched junction bases numbered 10, after V lost 1 base and J lost 7 bases. CDR1 SGHAT and CDR2 FQNNGV come from the germline V gene. The CDR3 length is 16 residues. CDR3 in amino acids: CASSLVRGQGIPGYTF. The CDR3 DNA sequence: TGTGCCAGCAGCTTAGTTCGAGGACAGGGGATACCTGGCTACACCTTC.

The chain has TRBV7-9 and TRBJ2-5; 7 bases align to TRBD2. The CDR3 runs 16 residues. The junction had 12 bases not matched to a gene; V was cut back by 5 bases and J by 3 bases. CDR1 and CDR2 from the germline V gene are SEHNR and FQNEAQ (reference sequence). As DNA, the CDR3 is TGTGCCAGCAGCCTAGGATTTGGGAGGGGTGAAGAGACCCAGTACTTC. It translates to CASSLGFGRGEETQYF. The full variable domain, in which reference TRBV7-9 and TRBJ2-5 provide the parts outside the CDR3, is DTGVSQNPRHKITKRGQNVTFRCDPISEHNRLYWYRQTLGQGPEFLTYFQNEAQLEKSRLLSDRFSAERPKGSFSTLEIQRTEQGDSAMYLCASSLGFGRGEETQYFGPGTRLLVL.

This clone was seen a handful of times. This chain connects TRBV19 to TRBJ1-1; D gene ambiguous. Germline CDR1 LNHDA, CDR2 SQIVND (reference sequence). This CDR3 has 15 amino acids. V was trimmed by 10 bases and J by 5 bases, leaving 23 bases between them. CDR3 nucleotides: TGTGCCACCTTCTCTCCCAGTGAGATGGAAACTGAAGCTTTCTTT. It is translated as CATFSPSEMETEAFF.

The genes are TRBV13 and TRBJ2-7; tentatively, D is TRBD1 (5 bases). Germline V CDR1 and CDR2: PRHDT, FYEKMQ (reference sequence). There are 12 residues in the CDR3. V dropped 2 bases and J dropped 9 bases, with 11 bases sitting between them. The CDR3 loop reads CASSLSLQGQYF. CDR3 bases: TGTGCCAGCAGCTTAAGCCTTCAGGGGCAGTACTTC.

In its sample, this clone was seen once. The rearrangement joins TRBV6-5 to TRBJ1-3; D gene ambiguous. V was pared by 1 base and J by 4 bases, with 11 bases between. Germline V gene sequence: CDR1 MNHEY, CDR2 SVGAGI. This CDR3 comprises 15 residues. DNA of the CDR3: TGTGCCAGCAGTTACTTGGAGGGCCCAGGAAACACCATATATTTT. Its protein is CASSYLEGPGNTIYF.

On this clone: Additional DNA sequences in this sample encode the identical CDR3. V usage is TRBV30 and J usage is TRBJ1-3; D gene uncertain. Germline V CDR1 and CDR2: GTSNPN, SVGIG (reference sequence). With 2 bases removed from V and 0 bases from J, the gap between germline ends came to 5 bases. The CDR3 length is 13 residues. The CDR3 here is CAWSSGSGNTIYF. As DNA, the CDR3 is TGTGCCTGGAGTAGTGGCTCTGGAAACACCATATATTTT.

The rearrangement joins TRBV5-3 to TRBJ1-6, with TRBD1 matching over 10 bases. TRBV5-3 is placed among ORFs of uncertain function. The trim removed 1 base at V and 10 bases at J, leaving 11 bases unmatched. This CDR3 has 17 residues. CDR3 region: CARSLITGTGDESPLHF. The CDR3, as DNA: TGTGCCAGAAGCTTGATTACCGGGACAGGGGATGAATCACCCCTCCACTTT.

The CDR3 reads CASSWEVGIYEQYF. CDR3 nucleotide sequence: TGTGCCAGCAGTTGGGAGGTGGGGATTTACGAGCAGTACTTC. The chain links TRBV2 to TRBJ2-7; D is perhaps TRBD2 (6 bases). CDR3 length equals 14 residues. Germline CDR1 SNHLY, CDR2 FYNNEI. V was cut by 5 bases and J by 4 bases, with 15 bases left in between.